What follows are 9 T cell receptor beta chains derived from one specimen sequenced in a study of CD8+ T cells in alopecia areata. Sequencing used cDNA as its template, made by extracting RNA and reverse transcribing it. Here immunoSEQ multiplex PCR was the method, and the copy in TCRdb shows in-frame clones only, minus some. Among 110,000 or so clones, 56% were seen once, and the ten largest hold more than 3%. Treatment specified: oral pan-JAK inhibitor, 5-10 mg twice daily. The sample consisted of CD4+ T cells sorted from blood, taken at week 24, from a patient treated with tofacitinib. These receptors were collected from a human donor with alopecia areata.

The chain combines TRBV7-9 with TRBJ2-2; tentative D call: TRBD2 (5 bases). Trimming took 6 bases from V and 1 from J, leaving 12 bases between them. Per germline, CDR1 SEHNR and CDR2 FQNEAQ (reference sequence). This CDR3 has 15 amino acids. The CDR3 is CASRQGGQNTGELFF. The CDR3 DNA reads TGTGCCAGCAGACAAGGCGGGCAGAACACCGGGGAGCTGTTTTTT.

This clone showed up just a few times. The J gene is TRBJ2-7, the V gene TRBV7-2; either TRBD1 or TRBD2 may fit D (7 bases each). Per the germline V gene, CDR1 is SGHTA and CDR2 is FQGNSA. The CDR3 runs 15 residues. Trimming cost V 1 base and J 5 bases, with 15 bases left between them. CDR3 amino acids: CASSLVGGGENEQYF. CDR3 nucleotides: TGTGCCAGCAGCTTAGTGGGAGGGGGCGAAAACGAGCAGTACTTC.

The CDR3 nucleotides are TGTGCCAGCAGCGTGGGACAGAGGAACAATGAGCAGTTCTTC. Protein: CASSVGQRNNEQFF. This rearrangement joins TRBV9 to TRBJ2-1, with 7 bases that match TRBD1. The CDR3 has 14 residues. Germline CDR1 and CDR2: SGDLS and YYNGEE. The J segment lost 5 bases and the V segment lost 2 bases, leaving 4 bases of the junction unmatched.

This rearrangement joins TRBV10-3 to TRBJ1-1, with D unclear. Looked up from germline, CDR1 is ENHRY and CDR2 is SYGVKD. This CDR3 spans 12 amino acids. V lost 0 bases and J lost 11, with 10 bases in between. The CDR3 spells CAISESYGDAFF. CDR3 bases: TGTGCCATCAGTGAGTCCTATGGAGATGCTTTCTTT.

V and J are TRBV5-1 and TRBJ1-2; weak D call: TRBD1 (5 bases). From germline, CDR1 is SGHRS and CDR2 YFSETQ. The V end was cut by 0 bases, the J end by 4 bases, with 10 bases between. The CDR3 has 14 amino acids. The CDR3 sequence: CASSLARQIYGYTF. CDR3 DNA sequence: TGCGCCAGCAGCTTGGCCCGACAGATCTATGGCTACACCTTC.

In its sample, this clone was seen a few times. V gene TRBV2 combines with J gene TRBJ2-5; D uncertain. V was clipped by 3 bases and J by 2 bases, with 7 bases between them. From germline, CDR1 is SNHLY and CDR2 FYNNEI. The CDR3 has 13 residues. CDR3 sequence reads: CASSDRQQETQYF. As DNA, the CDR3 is TGTGCCAGCAGTGACCGCCAACAAGAGACCCAGTACTTC.

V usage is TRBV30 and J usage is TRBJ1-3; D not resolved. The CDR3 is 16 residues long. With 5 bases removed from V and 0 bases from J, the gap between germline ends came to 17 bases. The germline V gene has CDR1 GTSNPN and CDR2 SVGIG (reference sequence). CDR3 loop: CAWHPSFGFSGNTIYF. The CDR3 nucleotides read TGTGCCTGGCACCCCTCGTTTGGCTTCTCTGGAAACACCATATATTTT.

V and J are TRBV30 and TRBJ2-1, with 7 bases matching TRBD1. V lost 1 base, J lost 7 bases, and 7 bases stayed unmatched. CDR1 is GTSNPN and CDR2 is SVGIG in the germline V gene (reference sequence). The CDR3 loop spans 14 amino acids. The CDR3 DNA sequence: TGTGCCTGGAGTGCCTTACAGGGGTGGAATGAGCAGTTCTTC. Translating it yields CAWSALQGWNEQFF.

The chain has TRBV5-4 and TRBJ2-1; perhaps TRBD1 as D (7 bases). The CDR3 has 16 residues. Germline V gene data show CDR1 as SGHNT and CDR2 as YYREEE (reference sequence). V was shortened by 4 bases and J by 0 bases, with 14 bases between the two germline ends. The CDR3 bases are TGTGCCAGCAGCGGGGGGACAGAAGGCTCCTACAATGAGCAGTTCTTC. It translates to CASSGGTEGSYNEQFF.